This is a list of T cell receptor beta chains from one sample in a study of T cells in Graves' hyperthyroidism and ophthalmopathy. A single record per CDR3 protein comes from TCRdb applying MiXCR to the multiplex PCR reads. The sample has over 650,000 distinct CDR3 sequences; roughly 17% are singletons. The sequenced material came from blood. Source of these receptors: a man aged 18 to 29 with Graves' hyperthyroidism. Each CDR3 is given with its conserved first and last residue. Each record gives: clone size, V gene, D gene, J gene, CDR3 DNA, CDR3 protein. The D gene is left open where the match is weak. Rows may omit the clone size; those that give it use once, few, many or a size class.

clone size: -
V gene: TRBV29-1
D gene: TRBD1
J gene: TRBJ2-2
CDR3 DNA: TGCAGCGTTGAGACCCGGGGAAAGGGGGCGACCGGGGAGCTGTTTTTT
CDR3 protein: CSVETRGKGATGELFF

clone size: many
V gene: TRBV6-1
D gene: -
J gene: TRBJ1-5
CDR3 DNA: TGTGCCAGCAGTTCCCAGGGCAATCAGCCCCAGCATTTT
CDR3 protein: CASSSQGNQPQHF

clone size: few
V gene: TRBV20-1
D gene: -
J gene: TRBJ2-1
CDR3 DNA: TGCAGCCGTATGATTGGGGACACGAATGAGCAGTTCTTC
CDR3 protein: CSRMIGDTNEQFF

clone size: few
V gene: TRBV19
D gene: TRBD1
J gene: TRBJ1-1
CDR3 DNA: TGTGCCACCCATCGACTGGGGGGACAGGGGTACACTGAAGCTTTCTTT
CDR3 protein: CATHRLGGQGYTEAFF

clone size: few
V gene: TRBV20-1
D gene: TRBD1
J gene: TRBJ2-3
CDR3 DNA: TGCAGTGCTAGAAACCGACAGGGTAACACAGATACGCAGTATTTT
CDR3 protein: CSARNRQGNTDTQYF

clone size: few
V gene: TRBV28
D gene: TRBD2
J gene: TRBJ2-5
CDR3 DNA: TGTGCCAGTAGCGGGAGACCCCAAGAGACCCAGTACTTC
CDR3 protein: CASSGRPQETQYF

clone size: many
V gene: TRBV6-1
D gene: -
J gene: TRBJ2-3
CDR3 DNA: TGTGCCAGCAGCCCTCGACTAAATCCAGATACGCAGTATTTT
CDR3 protein: CASSPRLNPDTQYF

clone size: -
V gene: TRBV14
D gene: -
J gene: TRBJ2-7
CDR3 DNA: TGTGCCAGCAGCCAGGAGCCGTTAGGGGGGGTAATTTACGAGCAGTACTTC
CDR3 protein: CASSQEPLGGVIYEQYF

clone size: many
V gene: TRBV6-6
D gene: -
J gene: TRBJ1-6
CDR3 DNA: TGTGCCAGCAGTTACTCGATTGGGCAGGGAGGGTCACCCCTCCACTTT
CDR3 protein: CASSYSIGQGGSPLHF

clone size: -
V gene: TRBV10-3
D gene: TRBD1
J gene: TRBJ2-1
CDR3 DNA: TGTGCCATCAGACTTACAGGGGGTAATTCCTACAATGAGCAGTTCTTC
CDR3 protein: CAIRLTGGNSYNEQFF

clone size: many
V gene: TRBV28
D gene: TRBD1
J gene: TRBJ1-5
CDR3 DNA: TGTGCCAGCAGCCGATCGACAGGGAGACTTAGCAATCAGCCCCAGCATTTT
CDR3 protein: CASSRSTGRLSNQPQHF

clone size: -
V gene: TRBV18
D gene: -
J gene: TRBJ2-7
CDR3 DNA: TGTGCCAGCTCTCCCGGACCTAACTCCTACGAGCAGTACTTC
CDR3 protein: CASSPGPNSYEQYF

clone size: -
V gene: TRBV9
D gene: -
J gene: TRBJ2-1
CDR3 DNA: TGTGCCAGCAGCGTAGAGAATGAGCAGTTCTTC
CDR3 protein: CASSVENEQFF

clone size: few
V gene: TRBV15
D gene: -
J gene: TRBJ1-4
CDR3 DNA: TGTGCCACCAGCAGAGATGGGCCCAGGAGACTGTTTTTT
CDR3 protein: CATSRDGPRRLFF

clone size: many
V gene: TRBV18
D gene: -
J gene: TRBJ2-5
CDR3 DNA: TGTGCCAGCTCACCCAGGACAGTTCAAGAGACCCAGTACTTC
CDR3 protein: CASSPRTVQETQYF

clone size: -
V gene: TRBV6-5
D gene: -
J gene: TRBJ1-2
CDR3 DNA: TGTGCCAGCAGCTCACTCACCCGGGACACTATCTATGGCTACACCTTC
CDR3 protein: CASSSLTRDTIYGYTF

clone size: few
V gene: TRBV13
D gene: -
J gene: TRBJ1-2
CDR3 DNA: TGTGCCAGCAGCTCAGGGACGGCCCAGGGAGGCTACACCTTC
CDR3 protein: CASSSGTAQGGYTF

clone size: many
V gene: TRBV20-1
D gene: -
J gene: TRBJ1-1
CDR3 DNA: TGCAGTGCTAGAGTTCAACAGGGCCCCATGAACACTGAAGCTTTCTTT
CDR3 protein: CSARVQQGPMNTEAFF

clone size: few
V gene: TRBV29-1
D gene: -
J gene: TRBJ2-7
CDR3 DNA: TGCAGCGTTGGTTTGCCAGGAGCCTACGAGCAGTACTTC
CDR3 protein: CSVGLPGAYEQYF

clone size: many
V gene: TRBV28
D gene: -
J gene: TRBJ2-7
CDR3 DNA: TGTGCCAGCAGTTTTGCACCCTACGAGCAGTACTTC
CDR3 protein: CASSFAPYEQYF

clone size: -
V gene: TRBV11-2
D gene: TRBD1
J gene: TRBJ1-2
CDR3 DNA: TGTGCCAGCAGCTTATCCCCAGGGGGAGACTATGGCTACACCTTC
CDR3 protein: CASSLSPGGDYGYTF

clone size: many
V gene: TRBV20-1
D gene: -
J gene: TRBJ2-5
CDR3 DNA: TGCAGTGCCGGGAGACAAGAGACCCAGTACTTC
CDR3 protein: CSAGRQETQYF

clone size: few
V gene: TRBV14
D gene: TRBD2
J gene: TRBJ2-7
CDR3 DNA: TGTGCCAGCAGCCAAGATTGGCGGGAGAACTACGAGCAGTACTTC
CDR3 protein: CASSQDWRENYEQYF

clone size: few
V gene: TRBV6-5
D gene: -
J gene: TRBJ2-7
CDR3 DNA: TGTGCCAGCAGTTACCGGATTGGGAACTCCTACGAGCAGTACTTC
CDR3 protein: CASSYRIGNSYEQYF

clone size: many
V gene: TRBV28
D gene: TRBD1
J gene: TRBJ2-1
CDR3 DNA: TGTGCCAGCAGTACTACAGGGGACAGATACAATGAGCAGTTCTTC
CDR3 protein: CASSTTGDRYNEQFF

clone size: -
V gene: TRBV18
D gene: -
J gene: TRBJ2-1
CDR3 DNA: TGTGCCAGCTCACCCGGGGTCTCCGAGCAGTTCTTC
CDR3 protein: CASSPGVSEQFF

clone size: -
V gene: TRBV7-9
D gene: TRBD2
J gene: TRBJ2-1
CDR3 DNA: TGTGCCAGCAGCTTCCTTAGCGGGAGGGCCTACAGTGAGCAGTTCTTC
CDR3 protein: CASSFLSGRAYSEQFF

clone size: many
V gene: TRBV6-1
D gene: TRBD2
J gene: TRBJ2-7
CDR3 DNA: TGTGCCAGCAGTGACTCCCCGGGAGGGCCTTACGAGCAGTACTTC
CDR3 protein: CASSDSPGGPYEQYF

clone size: few
V gene: TRBV6-1
D gene: TRBD1
J gene: TRBJ1-2
CDR3 DNA: TGTGCCAGCAGGGGGGACAGGACCCCCTATGGCTACACCTTC
CDR3 protein: CASRGDRTPYGYTF

clone size: -
V gene: TRBV18
D gene: -
J gene: TRBJ2-7
CDR3 DNA: TGTGCCAGCTCACCAACTATCTTCAGCGAGCAGTACTTC
CDR3 protein: CASSPTIFSEQYF

clone size: few
V gene: TRBV24-1
D gene: TRBD1
J gene: TRBJ2-2
CDR3 DNA: TGTGCCACCAGTGATTTGAAGACAGGGGCCGGGGAGCTGTTTTTT
CDR3 protein: CATSDLKTGAGELFF

clone size: few
V gene: TRBV6-1
D gene: -
J gene: TRBJ1-2
CDR3 DNA: TGTGCCAGCAAGGTCGATATCCTTGGGGGCTACACCTTC
CDR3 protein: CASKVDILGGYTF

clone size: -
V gene: TRBV7-9
D gene: -
J gene: TRBJ1-5
CDR3 DNA: TGTGCCAGCAGCTTTGCGGATAGCAATCAGCCCCAGCATTTT
CDR3 protein: CASSFADSNQPQHF

clone size: -
V gene: TRBV7-2
D gene: TRBD1
J gene: TRBJ1-5
CDR3 DNA: TGTGCCAGCAGCGACTACAGGGGGACCAGGGCCGATCAGCCCCAGCATTTT
CDR3 protein: CASSDYRGTRADQPQHF

clone size: -
V gene: TRBV25-1
D gene: TRBD1
J gene: TRBJ1-6
CDR3 DNA: TGTGCCAGCAGTTCAGGCCAGGGGGCAGGTTCACCCCTCCACTTT
CDR3 protein: CASSSGQGAGSPLHF

clone size: many
V gene: TRBV7-2
D gene: -
J gene: TRBJ1-2
CDR3 DNA: TGTGCCAGCAGCTCTCAGGGCGGGGACACTTGGAATGGCTACACCTTC
CDR3 protein: CASSSQGGDTWNGYTF

clone size: -
V gene: TRBV15
D gene: TRBD1
J gene: TRBJ1-1
CDR3 DNA: TGTGCCACCAGCGTATTGGGACAGGGGCGGACTGAAGCTTTCTTT
CDR3 protein: CATSVLGQGRTEAFF

clone size: many
V gene: TRBV12-3/TRBV12-4
D gene: -
J gene: TRBJ1-4
CDR3 DNA: TGTGCCAGCAGTCCGGGACTGGGAGGGGAAAAACTGTTTTTT
CDR3 protein: CASSPGLGGEKLFF

clone size: many
V gene: TRBV20-1
D gene: -
J gene: TRBJ2-5
CDR3 DNA: TGCAGTGCTAGTTCGTGGGGGGAGACCCAGTACTTC
CDR3 protein: CSASSWGETQYF

clone size: -
V gene: TRBV24-1
D gene: -
J gene: TRBJ2-5
CDR3 DNA: TGTGCCACCAGTGACGGGCGGTTCGGGAGAGTGAGAGAGACCCAGTACTTC
CDR3 protein: CATSDGRFGRVRETQYF

clone size: -
V gene: TRBV2
D gene: TRBD1
J gene: TRBJ2-1
CDR3 DNA: TGTGCCAGCAAAGTGGGACAGCCATTCTACAATGAGCAATTCTTC
CDR3 protein: CASKVGQPFYNEQFF

clone size: few
V gene: TRBV20-1
D gene: -
J gene: TRBJ2-7
CDR3 DNA: TGCAGTGCTAGAGTGGGTGGTAGGCACGAGCAGTACTTC
CDR3 protein: CSARVGGRHEQYF